This entry features one TCR beta chain sequence. Here immunoSEQ multiplex PCR was the method, and the copy in TCRdb shows in-frame clones only, minus some. The sample carries 65,000 to 85,000 clones, around 90% recorded once. The source of the sample is a study of T cell changes during pregnancy in multiple sclerosis. From germline, CDR1 is SGHNT and CDR2 YENEEA. The CDR3 runs 14 residues. The trim removed 5 bases at V and 7 bases at J, leaving 10 bases unmatched. The chain links TRBV11-3 to TRBJ1-1; 7 bases are a match to TRBD1. The sequences come from CD4+ T cells from peripheral blood mononuclear cells, collected after pregnancy. The receptor was derived from a female donor with multiple sclerosis, enrolled in a pregnancy study. The CDR3 region has the DNA TGTGCCAGCAGCGCCTCAGGGGGAAGGGGTGAAGCTTTCTTT. This gives the protein CASSASGGRGEAFF.